This is a list of T cell receptor beta chains from one sample in a study of control samples from healthy donors and cancer patients. Libraries were prepared by immunoSEQ multiplex PCR; TCRdb keeps only in-frame clonotypes and omits some of them. The table has 200,000 to 250,000 clones, 90% to 95% seen once. Sequenced material: blood. These receptors were obtained from a man aged 50-60 years in good health. The CDR3 runs from the conserved cysteine through the conserved F or W. Each record gives: clone size, J gene, CDR3 length, D gene, V gene, CDR3 protein, CDR3 DNA. A D gene is named only where the DNA matches it firmly. Rows may omit the clone size; those that give it use once, few, many or a size class.

. TRBJ1-1 17 TRBD1 TRBV6-1 CASSAATGGAGNTEAFF TGTGCCAGCAGTGCGGCGACAGGGGGCGCCGGGAACACTGAAGCTTTCTTT
. TRBJ2-6 19 TRBD1 TRBV7-6 CASSLPGQGSISGANVLTF TGTGCCAGCAGCTTGCCGGGACAGGGCTCCATCTCTGGGGCCAACGTCCTGACTTTC
. TRBJ1-2 12 . TRBV2 CASSWTELGYTF TGTGCCAGCAGTTGGACCGAATTAGGCTACACCTTC
once TRBJ1-1 15 . TRBV15 CATTEILSIWTEAFF TGTGCCACCACCGAGATATTGAGCATTTGGACTGAAGCTTTCTTT
. TRBJ2-2 15 TRBD1 TRBV19 CASSSGTGGIGELFF TGTGCCAGTAGCTCCGGGACAGGGGGGATCGGGGAGCTGTTTTTT
. TRBJ2-7 15 . TRBV6-6 CASSPSRTRGYEQYF TGTGCCAGCAGCCCCTCCCGGACCAGGGGCTACGAGCAGTACTTC
. TRBJ1-1 11 . TRBV6-1 CASTPATEAFF TGTGCCAGCACCCCGGCCACGGAAGCTTTCTTT
. TRBJ2-7 16 . TRBV27 CASRPARRAGSHEQYF TGTGCCAGCAGACCAGCCCGTCGAGCCGGCTCCCACGAGCAGTACTTC
. TRBJ2-3 17 . TRBV29-1 CSAGGGAYQFGTDTQYF TGCAGCGCTGGAGGGGGCGCATACCAGTTTGGCACAGATACGCAGTATTTT
. TRBJ1-5 11 . TRBV6-6 CASSYSGVSHF TGTGCCAGCAGTTACTCGGGTGTCTCTCATTTT
. TRBJ1-6 14 . TRBV30 CAWSVKGGGSPLHF TGTGCCTGGAGTGTAAAGGGAGGTGGTTCACCCCTCCACTTT
. TRBJ2-3 15 TRBD1 TRBV28 CASSLLGQGTDTQYF TGTGCCAGCAGTTTATTGGGACAGGGCACAGATACGCAGTATTTT
. TRBJ1-2 15 . TRBV21-1 CASSKASDGVYGYTF TGTGCCAGCAGCAAAGCGTCGGACGGAGTCTATGGCTACACCTTC
. TRBJ1-2 13 . TRBV5-1 CASNLWGLGGYTF TGCGCCAGCAATCTTTGGGGACTGGGGGGCTACACCTTC
. TRBJ1-6 15 . TRBV28 CASSWSRGGSSPLHF TGTGCCAGCAGTTGGAGTAGGGGGGGAAGTTCACCCCTCCACTTT
. TRBJ2-1 18 TRBD2 TRBV3-1/TRBV3-2 CASSRYLRSGGMGLEQFF TGTGCCAGCAGCCGCTACCTAAGGAGCGGGGGAATGGGGCTTGAGCAGTTCTTC
. TRBJ2-3 15 TRBD1 TRBV24-1 CATSDPTGTGATQYF TGTGCCACCAGTGATCCTACCGGGACAGGGGCTACGCAGTATTTT
. TRBJ2-7 16 . TRBV5-1 CASSATFKQSSYEQYF TGCGCCAGCAGCGCGACCTTCAAACAGAGCTCCTACGAGCAGTACTTC
. TRBJ1-5 15 . TRBV6-5 CASSYGAGSNQPQHF TGTGCCAGCAGTTACGGTGCGGGTAGCAATCAGCCCCAGCATTTT
. TRBJ2-3 15 . TRBV4-2 CASSPLGSAVDTQYF TGTGCCAGCAGCCCCCTCGGGTCAGCGGTAGATACGCAGTATTTT
. TRBJ2-3 13 . TRBV5-1 CATSPVTADTQYF TGCGCCACCAGCCCTGTCACAGCAGATACGCAGTATTTT
. TRBJ2-3 20 TRBD2 TRBV5-5 CASSSGLAGGRGLRTDTQYF TGTGCCAGCAGCTCTGGACTAGCGGGGGGTAGAGGCCTCCGCACAGATACGCAGTATTTT
few TRBJ2-1 17 TRBD1 TRBV5-5 CASSGTGNSLAYNEQFF TGTGCCAGCAGCGGGACAGGGAACAGCCTCGCCTACAATGAGCAGTTCTTC
. TRBJ1-1 17 . TRBV11-2 CASSLAKESGVNTEAFF TGTGCCAGCAGCTTAGCGAAGGAGAGTGGGGTGAACACTGAAGCTTTCTTT
. TRBJ2-7 11 . TRBV5-6 CASSLGNEQYF TGTGCCAGCAGCTTAGGGAACGAGCAGTACTTC
. TRBJ2-7 14 TRBD2 TRBV9 CASSVEGTSGEQYF TGTGCCAGCAGCGTGGAGGGGACTAGCGGCGAGCAGTACTTC
. TRBJ1-5 13 . TRBV18 CASSPFTDQPQHF TGTGCCAGCTCACCTTTCACTGATCAGCCCCAGCATTTT
few TRBJ1-2 13 . TRBV5-5 CASSLRGAGGYTF TGTGCCAGCAGCTTAAGAGGGGCTGGTGGCTACACCTTC
. TRBJ1-1 12 . TRBV10-3 CAISDRNTEAFF TGTGCCATCAGCGACAGGAACACTGAAGCTTTCTTT
. TRBJ1-1 13 . TRBV2 CASRSSAVTEAFF TGTGCCAGCAGGTCTAGTGCGGTAACTGAAGCTTTCTTT
. TRBJ2-6 12 . TRBV5-1 CATSEGANVLTF TGCGCCACCTCGGAGGGGGCCAACGTCCTGACTTTC
. TRBJ2-1 14 . TRBV11-3 CASSLVGGGDEQFF TGTGCCAGCAGCTTAGTGGGCGGGGGCGATGAGCAGTTCTTC
. TRBJ2-7 14 TRBD1 TRBV4-1 CASSYFNRGYEQYF TGCGCCAGCAGCTACTTTAACAGGGGGTACGAGCAGTACTTC
. TRBJ2-4 14 . TRBV5-1 CASSWGTNKNIQYF TGCGCCAGCAGTTGGGGTACGAATAAAAACATTCAGTACTTC
. TRBJ1-4 15 . TRBV4-1 CASSQGQATNEKLFF TGCGCCAGCAGCCAAGGACAGGCTACTAATGAAAAACTGTTTTTT
. TRBJ1-2 15 TRBD1 TRBV18 CASHRQGRSGYGYTF TGTGCCAGCCACCGACAGGGCCGTTCGGGCTATGGCTACACCTTC
. TRBJ1-1 15 . TRBV10-3 CAIGEVSYGNTEAFF TGTGCCATCGGGGAAGTATCTTACGGGAACACTGAAGCTTTCTTT
. TRBJ2-3 18 . TRBV21-1 CASTLPWDRELRSDTQYF TGTGCCAGCACCTTACCCTGGGACAGGGAATTGAGGTCCGATACGCAGTATTTT
. TRBJ2-3 16 TRBD2 TRBV28 CASSLWGGGGTDTQYF TGTGCCAGCAGTTTATGGGGCGGGGGGGGCACAGATACGCAGTATTTT
. TRBJ2-6 15 . TRBV5-1 CASGFEGSGANVLTF TGCGCCAGCGGTTTTGAGGGTTCTGGGGCCAACGTCCTGACTTTC
. TRBJ1-2 15 . TRBV3-1/TRBV3-2 CASSQGGRASYGYTF TGTGCCAGCAGCCAAGGGGGAAGGGCCTCCTATGGCTACACCTTC